This T cell receptor (beta chain) was observed in a study of blood T cell repertoires in COVID-19. Study-level background: Sources were T cells, B-cell-depleted T cells, or PBMCs; the material itself was cDNA or gDNA.

Methods used by the authors: Reference gene primer amplification gave nucleated cell count estimates. Sequenced by immunoSEQ multiplex PCR; TCRdb stores in-frame clones only, minus some. That table is the source of V, J and clone size, and D and trimming were worked out from the DNA. This table holds 60,000 to 70,000 clones, about 91% found once. This TCR derives from a woman aged 80 or over with active COVID-19. Material: peripheral blood.

CDR3 amino acids: CASGGGFSGANVLTF. The CDR3 DNA reads as TGTGCCAGCGGGGGAGGGTTCTCTGGGGCCAACGTCCTGACTTTC. V is TRBV2 and J is TRBJ2-6; 7 bases match TRBD2. CDR1 is SNHLY, CDR2 FYNNEI, per germline. V was pared by 8 bases and J by 0 bases, with 4 bases of the junction left unmatched. The CDR3 sequence is 15 residues long.